The sequence of this T cell receptor (beta chain) was determined in a study of CD8 T cells in Susac syndrome. Negative magnetic isolation gave CD8+ and CD4+ cells; FACS enriched CD8+ TEMRA. cDNA came from about 0.5 to 1 ug RNA primed by random hexamers. TCRdb ran MiXCR on the immunoSEQ multiplex PCR reads and lists one entry per CDR3 protein. The sample carries roughly 120,000 distinct CDR3 sequences, 80% to 95% recorded once. The specimen was CD8+ T cells from PBMCs. The TCR comes from a human donor with multiple sclerosis.

CDR3 residues: CASSLARGASSYNEQFF. The CDR3 region has the DNA TGTGCCAGCAGCTTGGCTCGGGGGGCCAGCTCCTACAATGAGCAGTTCTTC. The rearrangement links TRBV7-2 to TRBJ2-1; D is perhaps TRBD2 (7 bases). CDR3 length: 17 residues. Per germline, CDR1 SGHTA and CDR2 FQGNSA. V dropped 3 bases and J dropped 0 bases, with 15 bases sitting between them. Supplemented by reference TRBV7-2 and TRBJ2-1, the full variable domain reads GAGVSQSPSNKVTEKGKDVELRCDPISGHTALYWYRQSLGQGLEFLIYFQGNSAPDKSGLPSDRFSAERTGGSVSTLTIQRTQQEDSAVYLCASSLARGASSYNEQFFGPGTRLTVL.